The 27 T cell receptor beta chains given below trace back to one sample, sequenced in a study of blood T cell repertoires in COVID-19. Repertoires were generated with immunoSEQ multiplex PCR, while TCRdb's copy carries only in-frame clones and drops some. This table has about 170,000 clones, 83% appearing once. Sequencing was carried out using peripheral blood. All receptors derive from a woman older than 75 with acute or convalescent COVID-19.

V usage is TRBV30 and J usage is TRBJ1-6; TRBD1 aligns across 9 bases. Germline CDR1 and CDR2: GTSNPN and SVGIG (reference sequence). With V trimmed by 1 base and J by 13 bases, 11 bases remained unmatched. This CDR3 region has 15 residues. The CDR3 region has the DNA TGTGCCTGGAGTGAAGCCTGGACAGGGGAGGTCCCCCTCCACTTT. This encodes CAWSEAWTGEVPLHF.

The V gene is TRBV29-1, the J gene TRBJ1-1, with 11 bases matching TRBD1. The germline CDR1 and CDR2 sequences are SQVTM and ANQGSEA. The CDR3 contains 12 residues. V lost 6 bases to trimming and J lost 6 bases; unmatched junction nucleotides: 3. CDR3 sequence: CSVDRGLSEAFF. As DNA, the CDR3 is TGCAGCGTGGACAGGGGGCTATCTGAAGCTTTCTTT.

The chain is built from TRBV5-6 and TRBJ2-7, with a weak D call TRBD1 (5 bases). CDR3 length: 15 amino acids. Deletions cut 4 bases from V and 0 bases from J, with 14 bases between. The V gene's germline CDR1 is SGHDT and CDR2 YYEEEE. The CDR3 is CASSPGPGYSYEQYF. Written as DNA, the CDR3 is TGTGCCAGCAGCCCGGGCCCAGGGTACTCCTACGAGCAGTACTTC.

V and J are TRBV19 and TRBJ2-2, with a possible D match to TRBD2 (5 bases). Germline V gene data show CDR1 as LNHDA and CDR2 as SQIVND (reference sequence). The CDR3 runs to 13 residues. Trimming took off 10 bases at V and 4 bases at J, with 13 bases between the two ends. The CDR3 loop reads CATSSRATGELFF. The DNA for the CDR3 is TGTGCCACCTCGTCGAGGGCCACCGGGGAGCTGTTTTTT.

This chain connects TRBV10-2 to TRBJ2-5, with 10 bases identical to TRBD2. Germline values: CDR1 WSHSY, CDR2 SAAADI. This CDR3 is built from 17 residues. Germline trimming cut 5 bases from V and 5 bases from J; bases unmatched to any gene: 14. The CDR3 reads CASSPRRGTSAGETQYF. The DNA for the CDR3 is TGCGCCAGCAGTCCACGAAGGGGGACTAGCGCCGGTGAGACCCAGTACTTC.

The CDR3 loop is CASSLESGQGSEQYF. The CDR3 nucleotides read TGTGCCAGCAGCTTAGAATCGGGACAGGGCTCCGAGCAGTACTTC. V gene TRBV7-2 combines with J gene TRBJ2-7; 9 bases fit TRBD1. CDR1 is SGHTA, CDR2 FQGNSA, per germline. V trimming: 1 base; J trimming: 6 bases; junction bases outside the gene matches: 7. The CDR3 is made up of 15 amino acids.

The gene calls are TRBV19 and TRBJ2-7, with 13 bases identical to TRBD2. This CDR3 comprises 17 residues. V gave up 4 bases and J gave up 0 bases; unmatched junction bases: 6. The germline V gene has CDR1 LNHDA and CDR2 SQIVND (reference sequence). This CDR3 is CASSNPWTSGSSYEQYF. The CDR3 DNA is TGTGCCAGTAGTAACCCTTGGACTAGCGGGAGCTCCTACGAGCAGTACTTC.

The gene calls are TRBV28 and TRBJ1-3; D unclear. Trimming cost V 2 bases and J 4 bases, with 9 bases left between them. The CDR3 length is 14 residues. Per the germline V gene, CDR1 is MDHEN and CDR2 is SYDVKM. The CDR3 here is CASSLESTGNTIYF. The DNA of the CDR3 is TGTGCCAGCAGTTTAGAGTCAACGGGAAACACCATATATTTT.

The chain is built from TRBV2 and TRBJ1-5; D unclear. Trimming cost V 7 bases and J 4 bases, with 8 bases left between them. Germline CDR1 reads SNHLY; CDR2 reads FYNNEI. This CDR3 has 12 amino acids. The chain's CDR3 is CASTGLNQPQHF. As DNA, the CDR3 is TGTGCCAGCACCGGGTTGAATCAGCCCCAGCATTTT.

There are a few counts of this clone. Here the CDR3 reads CSAQGGDSLDEQFF. CDR3 nucleotide sequence: TGCAGCGCGCAAGGCGGGGATTCTTTAGATGAGCAGTTCTTC. V is TRBV29-1 and J is TRBJ2-1, with a tentative D call TRBD2 (6 bases). Trimming shortened V by 7 bases and J by 8 bases, and 21 bases separated the two germline ends. The germline gives CDR1 SQVTM, CDR2 ANQGSEA. This CDR3 spans 14 amino acids.

The chain has TRBV4-1 and TRBJ1-1, with D hard to call. V was trimmed by 5 bases and J by 11 bases, leaving 12 bases between them. The CDR3 is made up of 11 amino acids. CDR1 is MGHRA and CDR2 is YSYEKL in the germline V gene. CDR3 protein: CASSFAFRAFF. The CDR3 DNA sequence: TGCGCCAGCAGCTTTGCCTTCAGGGCTTTCTTT.

V is TRBV9 and J is TRBJ2-2; D is possibly TRBD2 (6 bases). The CDR3 is made up of 16 amino acids. V was clipped by 4 bases and J by 1 base, with 14 bases between them. CDR1 is SGDLS and CDR2 is YYNGEE in the germline V gene. The CDR3 sequence: CASSPRGAGNTGELFF. In nucleotides, the CDR3 is TGTGCCAGCAGCCCTCGGGGAGCGGGGAACACCGGGGAGCTGTTTTTT.

This chain links TRBV5-1 with TRBJ2-2, with 7 nucleotides matching TRBD1. Germline V CDR1 and CDR2: SGHRS, YFSETQ. The ends lost 2 bases at V and 4 bases at J; junction bases unmatched: 5. The CDR3 extends over 15 amino acids. CDR3 DNA: TGCGCCAGCAGCTTCCGGGACAGTGTCACCGGGGAGCTGTTTTTT. As protein: CASSFRDSVTGELFF.

The V and J genes are TRBV2 and TRBJ2-3, with D possibly matching TRBD1 (5 bases). The CDR3 runs to 16 residues. V was pared by 6 bases and J by 0 bases, with 16 bases between. Germline values: CDR1 SNHLY, CDR2 FYNNEI. The CDR3 sequence is CASSKTDPFSTDTQYF. DNA for the CDR3: TGTGCCAGCAGCAAGACAGATCCCTTTAGCACAGATACGCAGTATTTT.

V gene TRBV5-4 combines with J gene TRBJ2-7; no clear D gene. Per the germline V gene, CDR1 is SGHNT and CDR2 is YYREEE (reference sequence). V lost 4 bases, J lost 0 bases, and 8 bases lay in between. There are 13 residues in the CDR3. The CDR3 DNA sequence: TGTGCCAGCAGCCCACGACACTCCTACGAGCAGTACTTC. The encoded protein is CASSPRHSYEQYF. Filled out from reference TRBV5-4 and TRBJ2-7, the complete variable domain reads ETGVTQSPTHLIKTRGQQVTLRCSSQSGHNTVSWYQQALGQGPQFIFQYYREEENGRGNFPPRFSGLQFPNYSSELNVNALELDDSALYLCASSPRHSYEQYFGPGTRLTVT.

The J gene is TRBJ2-1, the V gene TRBV7-3; the D gene is possibly TRBD1 (5 bases). Trimming pared 2 bases from V and 7 bases from J, leaving 12 bases between. Germline V gene lookup returns CDR1 SGHTA and CDR2 FQGTGA. This CDR3 has 14 amino acids. The CDR3 sequence: CASSLGAGQNEQFF. CDR3 sequence (DNA): TGTGCCAGCAGCTTAGGGGCAGGGCAAAATGAGCAGTTCTTC.

The chain carries TRBV5-4 and TRBJ2-5, with TRBD2 identical over 10 bases. Germline lookup yields CDR1 SGHNT and CDR2 YYREEE (reference sequence). The CDR3 has 15 amino acids. Trimming cost V 4 bases and J 5 bases; bases outside gene matches: 8. CDR3 nucleotides: TGTGCCAGCAGCGGCCCAGCGGGGGGGCGGGAGACCCAGTACTTC. It yields the protein CASSGPAGGRETQYF.

The chain has TRBV7-2 and TRBJ2-2, with TRBD1 identical over 7 bases. Trimming removed 2 bases from V and 3 bases from J; junction bases left unmatched: 9. From germline, CDR1 is SGHTA and CDR2 FQGNSA. This CDR3 is built from 17 residues. CDR3 loop: CASSLTPYGTDTGELFF. In DNA, the CDR3 is TGTGCCAGCAGCTTAACTCCTTACGGGACAGACACCGGGGAGCTGTTTTTT.

The CDR3 reads CASSLETGGNSPLHF. In nucleotides, the CDR3 is TGTGCCAGCAGCTTAGAAACAGGGGGAAATTCACCCCTCCACTTT. This chain links TRBV7-9 with TRBJ1-6, with 8 bases aligning to TRBD1. The germline V gene has CDR1 SEHNR and CDR2 FQNEAQ (reference sequence). The CDR3 length is 15 residues. V gave up 1 base and J gave up 7 bases; unmatched junction bases: 3.

This clone was counted a single time. CDR3 in DNA: TGTGCCAGCAGTCCCCGCCAGGCCCCAAAGACCCAGTACTTC. Amino acids: CASSPRQAPKTQYF. The rearrangement joins TRBV28 to TRBJ2-5, with D unclear. CDR3 size: 14 residues. The V gene lost 5 bases and the J gene lost 6 bases, with 16 bases spanning the gap. Looked up from germline, CDR1 is MDHEN and CDR2 is SYDVKM.

The chain is built from TRBV4-3 and TRBJ1-4; 8 nucleotides agree with TRBD1. Germline V lookup: CDR1 LGHNA, CDR2 YSLEER. This CDR3 is 13 amino acids long. Trimming at V came to 1 base and at J to 8 bases, leaving 0 bases not matched to a gene. CDR3 protein: CASSQGTGEKLFF. Written as DNA, the CDR3 is TGCGCCAGCAGCCAAGGGACAGGGGAAAAACTGTTTTTT.

The chain couples TRBV7-6 to TRBJ2-7, with 9 nucleotides matching TRBD1. Losses at the gene ends were 3 bases for V and 5 bases for J; bases not matched to a gene: 11. The CDR3 is made up of 16 amino acids. Germline CDR1 and CDR2: SGHVS and FNYEAQ. CDR3 residues: CASSLGAQGARNEQYF. DNA for the CDR3: TGTGCCAGCAGCTTGGGGGCACAGGGGGCGAGGAACGAGCAGTACTTC.

The J gene is TRBJ2-3, the V gene TRBV28; 10 bases map to TRBD1. The ends lost 6 bases at V and 3 bases at J; junction bases unmatched: 3. The germline gives CDR1 MDHEN, CDR2 SYDVKM. This CDR3 has 14 amino acids. The CDR3 loop reads CASRGQGLTDTQYF. In DNA form, the CDR3 reads TGTGCCAGCAGGGGACAGGGGTTAACAGATACGCAGTATTTT.

The gene calls are TRBV4-3 and TRBJ2-7, with 7 nucleotides matching TRBD2. The CDR3 is 17 residues long. The ends lost 0 bases at V and 3 bases at J; junction bases unmatched: 11. Germline V gene lookup returns CDR1 LGHNA and CDR2 YSLEER. CDR3 residues: CASSQDFASGAHYEQYF. CDR3 in DNA: TGCGCCAGCAGCCAAGATTTCGCTAGCGGAGCGCACTACGAGCAGTACTTC.

J is TRBJ1-1 and V is TRBV6-2 or TRBV6-3, with no clear D. Germline V gene data show CDR1 as MNHEY and CDR2 as SVGEGT. V shed 2 bases and J shed 0 bases, with 4 bases lying between them. The CDR3 is 13 residues long. CDR3 DNA sequence: TGTGCCAGCAGTTACAGCATGAACACTGAAGCTTTCTTT. Translated, it gives CASSYSMNTEAFF.

The J gene is TRBJ2-5, the V gene TRBV5-4, with 8 bases aligning to TRBD1. The CDR3 runs 14 residues. In germline, CDR1 is SGHNT, CDR2 YYREEE (reference sequence). V shed 4 bases and J 5 bases; nucleotides not matched to a gene: 7. This chain's CDR3 is CASSRTGIPETQYF. The CDR3, as DNA: TGTGCCAGCAGCAGGACAGGGATCCCCGAGACCCAGTACTTC.

The rearrangement joins TRBV9 to TRBJ1-1, with D uncertain. Germline CDR1 and CDR2: SGDLS and YYNGEE. The ends were cut back, 7 bases at V and 4 bases at J, with 11 bases in the middle. This CDR3 has 12 amino acids. CDR3 sequence reads: CASRGPLTEAFF. As DNA, the CDR3 is TGTGCCAGCCGTGGCCCCCTCACTGAAGCTTTCTTT.